These T cell receptor beta chains were read from a single sample in a study of early T cells in non-severe SARS-CoV-2 infection. MiXCR was run by TCRdb on the 5' RACE reads, yielding one entry per CDR3 protein. Here the sample spans 100,000 to 140,000 distinct CDR3 sequences, 8.5% to 14% being singletons. What was sequenced was whole blood. The receptors were sampled from an adult who was a healthcare worker with PCR-confirmed SARS-CoV-2 infection or an uninfected control (not recorded which). CDR3s include the opening cysteine and the closing phenylalanine or tryptophan. D genes are given only for firm matches. Clone sizes are given selectively: once, few, many, or a class where the clone is expanded.

clone_size: .
j_call: TRBJ1-5
d_call: .
v_call: TRBV5-1
cdr3_nt: TGCGCCAGCAGCTTGGAGCCGGCCCAGCCCCAGCATTTT
cdr3_aa: CASSLEPAQPQHF

clone_size: .
j_call: TRBJ2-3
d_call: .
v_call: TRBV7-2
cdr3_nt: TGTGCCAGCAGCTTAGTAGGCAGAACGGATACGCAGTATTTT
cdr3_aa: CASSLVGRTDTQYF

clone_size: .
j_call: TRBJ1-1
d_call: .
v_call: TRBV29-1
cdr3_nt: TGCAGCGCCGAGGGGGAGCGGGGTATCGGAGCTTTCTTT
cdr3_aa: CSAEGERGIGAFF

clone_size: many
j_call: TRBJ1-2
d_call: .
v_call: TRBV19
cdr3_nt: TGTGCCAGTAGTGCGGACAATTTTGGCTACACCTTC
cdr3_aa: CASSADNFGYTF

clone_size: few
j_call: TRBJ2-3
d_call: .
v_call: TRBV24-1
cdr3_nt: TGTGCCACCAGTGATCGGGACCCGCCGACAGATACGCAGTATTTT
cdr3_aa: CATSDRDPPTDTQYF

clone_size: few
j_call: TRBJ2-3
d_call: .
v_call: TRBV7-6
cdr3_nt: TGTGCCAGCAGCTTAGACAGGGGGGGGACAGATACGCAGTATTTT
cdr3_aa: CASSLDRGGTDTQYF

clone_size: .
j_call: TRBJ2-3
d_call: .
v_call: TRBV19
cdr3_nt: TGTGCCAGTAGTATAGGGAGTTCCACAGATACGCAGTATTTT
cdr3_aa: CASSIGSSTDTQYF

clone_size: many
j_call: TRBJ2-3
d_call: .
v_call: TRBV30
cdr3_nt: TGTGCCCACGACGGGGCAGGGGTAGGAGATACGCAGTATTTT
cdr3_aa: CAHDGAGVGDTQYF

clone_size: many
j_call: TRBJ2-1
d_call: .
v_call: TRBV21-1
cdr3_nt: TGTGCCAGCAGCAAAGGGGGGACCCCGAACTCCTACAATGAGCAGTTCTTC
cdr3_aa: CASSKGGTPNSYNEQFF

clone_size: few
j_call: TRBJ2-5
d_call: .
v_call: TRBV7-6
cdr3_nt: TGTGCCAGCAGCTTACAGGCGGACGGCTTGGGGGAGACCCAGTACTTC
cdr3_aa: CASSLQADGLGETQYF

clone_size: .
j_call: TRBJ2-3
d_call: .
v_call: TRBV5-1
cdr3_nt: TGCGCCAGCAGCGCGCAGGGTGACACAGATACGCAGTATTTT
cdr3_aa: CASSAQGDTDTQYF

clone_size: many
j_call: TRBJ2-2
d_call: TRBD1
v_call: TRBV5-6
cdr3_nt: TGTGCCAGCAGCTCGACAGGGGGCGCCGGGGAGCTTTTTTTT
cdr3_aa: CASSSTGGAGELFF

clone_size: many
j_call: TRBJ2-7
d_call: TRBD1
v_call: TRBV7-9
cdr3_nt: TGTGCCAGCAGCTTCATTAGGGGGACAGGGGATTACGAGCAGTACTTC
cdr3_aa: CASSFIRGTGDYEQYF

clone_size: many
j_call: TRBJ2-2
d_call: .
v_call: TRBV7-9
cdr3_nt: TGTGCCAGCAGCTTAGCGAAACCTTTCACCGGGGAGCTGTTTTTT
cdr3_aa: CASSLAKPFTGELFF

clone_size: .
j_call: TRBJ2-3
d_call: .
v_call: TRBV3-1
cdr3_nt: TGTGCCAGCAGCCGTCGGGACACAGATACGCAGTATTTT
cdr3_aa: CASSRRDTDTQYF

clone_size: few
j_call: TRBJ2-7
d_call: .
v_call: TRBV28
cdr3_nt: TGTGCCAGCAGACGGGGACAACAATACGAGCAGTACTTC
cdr3_aa: CASRRGQQYEQYF

clone_size: .
j_call: TRBJ2-1
d_call: TRBD1
v_call: TRBV7-6
cdr3_nt: TGTGCCAGCAGCTTAGCGGTGAAACAGGGGGTCGTTGAGCAGTTCTTC
cdr3_aa: CASSLAVKQGVVEQFF

clone_size: few
j_call: TRBJ1-2
d_call: TRBD1
v_call: TRBV6-5
cdr3_nt: TGTGCCAGCCGACAGGGGAGCTATGGCTACACCTTC
cdr3_aa: CASRQGSYGYTF

clone_size: many
j_call: TRBJ2-3
d_call: .
v_call: TRBV20-1
cdr3_nt: TGCAGTGCTAAACCCGGACAGCTCCTGGATACGCAGTATTTT
cdr3_aa: CSAKPGQLLDTQYF

clone_size: many
j_call: TRBJ1-2
d_call: .
v_call: TRBV7-8
cdr3_nt: TGTGCCAGCAGCTTAGCGAGGCAGGGCATGTATGGCTACACCTTC
cdr3_aa: CASSLARQGMYGYTF

clone_size: .
j_call: TRBJ2-5
d_call: .
v_call: TRBV7-7
cdr3_nt: TGTGCCAGCAGCCCAACAGGGTACCAAGAGACCCAGTACTTC
cdr3_aa: CASSPTGYQETQYF

clone_size: .
j_call: TRBJ2-2
d_call: .
v_call: TRBV7-2
cdr3_nt: TGTGCCAGCAGCCCGGGTGTGATGGTGGGTCCCGGGGAGCTGTTTTTT
cdr3_aa: CASSPGVMVGPGELFF

clone_size: .
j_call: TRBJ2-5
d_call: TRBD2
v_call: TRBV5-6
cdr3_nt: TGTGCCAGCAGCTCCGACCTGGCTAGCGGGCTGGAGACCCAGTACTTC
cdr3_aa: CASSSDLASGLETQYF

clone_size: .
j_call: TRBJ1-3
d_call: TRBD1
v_call: TRBV20-1
cdr3_nt: TGCAGTGCATCCGGGACAGGGTACAGGGGCACCATATATTTT
cdr3_aa: CSASGTGYRGTIYF

clone_size: .
j_call: TRBJ2-7
d_call: .
v_call: TRBV7-9
cdr3_nt: TGTGCCAGCAGCTTAGGGGTGAACGAGCAGTACTTC
cdr3_aa: CASSLGVNEQYF

clone_size: .
j_call: TRBJ2-1
d_call: .
v_call: TRBV28
cdr3_nt: TGTGCCAGCAGTTTAGAGGGCTACAATGAGCAGTTCTTC
cdr3_aa: CASSLEGYNEQFF

clone_size: many
j_call: TRBJ1-5
d_call: .
v_call: TRBV29-1
cdr3_nt: TGCAGCGTTGGATTAGGGTCAGGTGATCAGCCCCAGCATTTT
cdr3_aa: CSVGLGSGDQPQHF

clone_size: .
j_call: TRBJ2-7
d_call: .
v_call: TRBV28
cdr3_nt: TGTGCCAGCACCCTTACGGGCGGATTGTACGAGCAGTACTTC
cdr3_aa: CASTLTGGLYEQYF

clone_size: many
j_call: TRBJ2-1
d_call: .
v_call: TRBV11-2
cdr3_nt: TGTGCCAGCAGCTTAGGCGGGACAGCTGGAAACAATGAGCAGTTCTTC
cdr3_aa: CASSLGGTAGNNEQFF

clone_size: .
j_call: TRBJ2-7
d_call: TRBD2
v_call: TRBV28
cdr3_nt: TGTGCCAGCAGTTCCCTAGGGACTAGCGGGAGTTACGAGCAGTACTTC
cdr3_aa: CASSSLGTSGSYEQYF

clone_size: many
j_call: TRBJ2-6
d_call: .
v_call: TRBV12-5
cdr3_nt: TGTGCTAGTGGTTTGGTAACCTCTGGGGATCCTGGGGCCAACGTCCTGACTTTC
cdr3_aa: CASGLVTSGDPGANVLTF

clone_size: many
j_call: TRBJ1-4
d_call: TRBD1
v_call: TRBV10-3
cdr3_nt: TGTGCCATCAAGGGACAGGAGGATGAAAAACTGTTTTTT
cdr3_aa: CAIKGQEDEKLFF

clone_size: many
j_call: TRBJ2-1
d_call: .
v_call: TRBV7-3
cdr3_nt: TGTGCCAGCAGCTTAACGGGGGATTACAATGAGCAGTTCTTC
cdr3_aa: CASSLTGDYNEQFF

clone_size: .
j_call: TRBJ2-1
d_call: .
v_call: TRBV20-1
cdr3_nt: TGCAGTGCTAGAGAGGCTTTTTACAATGAGCAGTTCTTC
cdr3_aa: CSAREAFYNEQFF

clone_size: few
j_call: TRBJ2-7
d_call: TRBD2
v_call: TRBV6-6
cdr3_nt: TGTGCCAGCAGTTCCTCCCTTGGACTAGCGTTCTCCTACGAGCAGTACTTC
cdr3_aa: CASSSSLGLAFSYEQYF

clone_size: .
j_call: TRBJ1-1
d_call: .
v_call: TRBV28
cdr3_nt: TGTGCCGGCAGTTTGAGAGTCGCTGAAGCTTTCTTT
cdr3_aa: CAGSLRVAEAFF

clone_size: few
j_call: TRBJ1-1
d_call: .
v_call: TRBV20-1
cdr3_nt: TGCAGTGCGCGAGAGCCTGGGACAGAAGCTTTCTTT
cdr3_aa: CSAREPGTEAFF

clone_size: many
j_call: TRBJ2-3
d_call: .
v_call: TRBV4-1
cdr3_nt: TGCGCCAGCAGCCAGGGGTGGCGGGACACAGATACGCAGTATTTT
cdr3_aa: CASSQGWRDTDTQYF

clone_size: .
j_call: TRBJ1-1
d_call: .
v_call: TRBV28
cdr3_nt: TGTGCCAGCAGTACAGGGTCGCGCACTGAAGCTTTCTTT
cdr3_aa: CASSTGSRTEAFF

clone_size: many
j_call: TRBJ2-7
d_call: TRBD1
v_call: TRBV28
cdr3_nt: TGTGCCAGCAGTCACCGGGACAGGGAGTACTTC
cdr3_aa: CASSHRDREYF

clone_size: once
j_call: TRBJ1-6
d_call: .
v_call: TRBV6-6
cdr3_nt: TGTGCCAGCAGTGGGCCGGGACACCTAAATTCACCCCTCCACTTT
cdr3_aa: CASSGPGHLNSPLHF

clone_size: many
j_call: TRBJ2-6
d_call: .
v_call: TRBV9
cdr3_nt: TGTGCCAGCAGCTTGCCAGCCCGTGACTCTGGGGCCAACGTCCTGACTTTC
cdr3_aa: CASSLPARDSGANVLTF

clone_size: few
j_call: TRBJ1-1
d_call: .
v_call: TRBV25-1
cdr3_nt: TGTGCCAGCAGTGACCCAGGACTAGAAGCTTTCTTT
cdr3_aa: CASSDPGLEAFF

clone_size: many
j_call: TRBJ1-1
d_call: .
v_call: TRBV12-3/TRBV12-4
cdr3_nt: TGTGCCAGCAGTTTAGAAGGTGTGGTCACTGAAGCTTTCTTT
cdr3_aa: CASSLEGVVTEAFF

clone_size: few
j_call: TRBJ2-5
d_call: TRBD1
v_call: TRBV7-2
cdr3_nt: TGTGCCAGCAGCTTAGTCACGGGACAGTACCAAGAGACCCAGTACTTC
cdr3_aa: CASSLVTGQYQETQYF

clone_size: .
j_call: TRBJ2-1
d_call: TRBD2
v_call: TRBV5-5
cdr3_nt: TGTGCCAGCAGCTGGCCAAGGCGGGAGGGTATCTCCTACAATGAGCAGTTCTTC
cdr3_aa: CASSWPRREGISYNEQFF

clone_size: .
j_call: TRBJ2-1
d_call: TRBD2
v_call: TRBV7-3
cdr3_nt: TGTGCCAGCAGGCAAGCGGGAGTCCAGAATGAGCAGTTCTTC
cdr3_aa: CASRQAGVQNEQFF

clone_size: .
j_call: TRBJ2-7
d_call: .
v_call: TRBV11-2
cdr3_nt: TGTGCCAGCAGGACGGGATACGAGCAGTACTTC
cdr3_aa: CASRTGYEQYF